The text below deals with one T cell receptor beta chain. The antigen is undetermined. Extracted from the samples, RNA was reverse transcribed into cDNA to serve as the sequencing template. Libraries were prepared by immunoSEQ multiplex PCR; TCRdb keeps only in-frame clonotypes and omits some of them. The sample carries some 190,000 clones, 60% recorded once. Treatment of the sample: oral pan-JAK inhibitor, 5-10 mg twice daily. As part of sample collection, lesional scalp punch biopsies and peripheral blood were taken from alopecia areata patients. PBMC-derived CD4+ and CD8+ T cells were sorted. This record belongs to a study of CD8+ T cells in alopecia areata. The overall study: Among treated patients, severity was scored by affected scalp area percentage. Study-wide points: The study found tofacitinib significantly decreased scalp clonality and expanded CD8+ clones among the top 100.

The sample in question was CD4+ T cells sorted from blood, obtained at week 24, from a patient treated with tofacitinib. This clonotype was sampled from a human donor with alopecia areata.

The CDR3 nucleotides read TGCGCCAGCAGCTTGGCGGGGGATCGGACTGAAGCTTTCTTT. Translating gives CASSLAGDRTEAFF. The V and J genes are TRBV5-1 and TRBJ1-1; a possible D gene is TRBD1 (5 bases). Germline values: CDR1 SGHRS, CDR2 YFSETQ. The CDR3 runs to 14 residues. Trimming removed 0 bases at V and 5 bases at J, with 11 bases between.